The clone carrying this TCR beta chain was seen more than once but under ten times. Germline values: CDR1 SGHTA, CDR2 FQGNSA. V gave up 4 bases and J gave up 5 bases, with 9 bases separating them. CDR3 length equals 12 residues. The sample belongs to a study of T-cell reconstitution after alpha-beta-depleted transplantation in children. Library preparation (for TCRbeta) was performed with unique molecular identifiers. TCRdb redid the calling of the PCR reads with MiXCR, one entry per CDR3 protein. This sample has roughly 590,000 distinct CDR3 sequences, with approximately 16% found just once. V gene TRBV7-2 combines with J gene TRBJ2-7; D unresolved. Sequencing used PBMCs from the stem cell graft donor, obtained from the stem cell graft. The TCR originated in a human donor who donated a stem cell graft to a child with acute myeloid leukemia. The CDR3 loop is CASSSVPNEQYF. The CDR3 coding sequence is TGTGCCAGCAGCTCCGTCCCCAACGAGCAGTACTTC. Full variable domain (rest looked up from reference TRBV7-2 and TRBJ2-7): GAGVSQSPSNKVTEKGKDVELRCDPISGHTALYWYRQSLGQGLEFLIYFQGNSAPDKSGLPSDRFSAERTGGSVSTLTIQRTQQEDSAVYLCASSSVPNEQYFGPGTRLTVT.